The T cell receptor (beta chain) under discussion was sequenced for a study of a mutant IDH1 vaccine in newly diagnosed glioma. Study-level information: Of the patients given treatment, approximately 62% were male and around 40% were female, and a mean age of around 38 years was recorded. Those enrolled had earlier been treated with radiotherapy, temozolomide, or both, mostly both.

As to this clone: Its specificity is unknown.

Repertoires were generated with immunoSEQ multiplex PCR, while TCRdb's copy carries only in-frame clones and drops some. The data contain over 45,000 clones, about nine tenths of them singletons. Noted time point: baseline, week 1 (first vaccination visit). Stated treatment: pre-vaccination baseline after standard-of-care therapy. Study-wide findings and caveats: Variations in leading peripheral T cell clonotypes appeared to have no connection with pseudoprogression. Most patients, 90% to 95%, showed vaccine-induced immune responses.

The J segment lost 6 bases and the V segment lost 3 bases, leaving 4 bases of the junction unmatched. Germline V CDR1 and CDR2: SGHKS, YYEKEE (reference sequence). The CDR3 is 15 amino acids. V and J are TRBV5-5 and TRBJ1-5, with 12 bases that match TRBD1. This sequence originates from a man over 45 with glioma. This sample comprised PBMCs, obtained from a glioma patient treated with radiotherapy, temozolomide or both. CDR3: CASSWGTGGAQPQHF. The CDR3 DNA follows: TGTGCCAGCAGCTGGGGGACAGGGGGCGCTCAGCCCCAGCATTTT.